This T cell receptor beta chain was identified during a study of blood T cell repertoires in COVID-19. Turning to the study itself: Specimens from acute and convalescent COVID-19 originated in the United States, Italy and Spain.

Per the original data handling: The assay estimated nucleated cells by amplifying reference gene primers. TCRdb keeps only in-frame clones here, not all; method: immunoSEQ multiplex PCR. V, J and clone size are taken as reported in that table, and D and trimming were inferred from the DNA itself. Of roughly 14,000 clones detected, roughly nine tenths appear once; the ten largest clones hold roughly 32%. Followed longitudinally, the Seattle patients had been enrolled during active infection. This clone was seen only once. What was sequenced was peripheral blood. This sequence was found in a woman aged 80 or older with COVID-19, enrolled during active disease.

The DNA of the CDR3 is TGTGCCAGCAGCAAGGACTGGGGGCAGGGCTATGGCTACACCTTC. Protein product: CASSKDWGQGYGYTF. This chain joins TRBV7-9 and TRBJ1-2, with D perhaps matching TRBD1 (6 bases). The CDR3 is made up of 15 amino acids. Trimming removed 5 bases at V and 4 bases at J, with 17 bases between. CDR1 is SEHNR and CDR2 is FQNEAQ in the germline V gene (reference sequence). Full variable domain (outside the CDR3, taken from reference TRBV7-9 and TRBJ1-2): DTGVSQNPRHKITKRGQNVTFRCDPISEHNRLYWYRQTLGQGPEFLTYFQNEAQLEKSRLLSDRFSAERPKGSFSTLEIQRTEQGDSAMYLCASSKDWGQGYGYTFGSGTRLTVV.